These T cell receptor beta chains were read from a single sample in a study of cytomegalovirus exposure and HLA in healthy donors. This table comes from immunoSEQ multiplex PCR, and its TCRdb copy is limited to in-frame clones, with some not included. This table has 200,000 to 250,000 clones, over 60% appearing once. The sample consisted of PBMCs. These receptor sequences come from a young man in good health and CMV-seronegative. Both conserved end residues are part of each CDR3. The D gene is left open where the match is weak. Size values are once, few and many counts, or a class for expanded clones, and some rows have none.

CDR3 length: 12; D gene: TRBD1; J gene: TRBJ2-7; clone size: few; V gene: TRBV29-1; CDR3 protein: CSVRTGAYEQYF; CDR3 DNA: TGCAGCGTACGGACAGGGGCCTACGAGCAGTACTTC
CDR3 length: 15; D gene: NA; J gene: TRBJ1-1; clone size: NA; V gene: TRBV10-1; CDR3 protein: CASSPTLGEGTEAFF; CDR3 DNA: TGCGCCAGCAGCCCAACCCTCGGGGAGGGAACTGAAGCTTTCTTT
CDR3 length: 12; D gene: NA; J gene: TRBJ1-2; clone size: NA; V gene: TRBV11-1; CDR3 protein: CASSSYSYGYTF; CDR3 DNA: TGTGCCAGCAGCTCATACAGCTATGGCTACACCTTC
CDR3 length: 14; D gene: NA; J gene: TRBJ1-2; clone size: NA; V gene: TRBV5-1; CDR3 protein: CASSLAGGVHGYTF; CDR3 DNA: TGCGCCAGCAGCTTGGCGGGGGGGGTCCATGGCTACACCTTC
CDR3 length: 16; D gene: TRBD2; J gene: TRBJ2-3; clone size: once; V gene: TRBV5-1; CDR3 protein: CASSLAETSGTGTQYF; CDR3 DNA: TGCGCCAGCAGCTTGGCCGAGACTAGCGGCACAGGTACGCAGTATTTT
CDR3 length: 16; D gene: NA; J gene: TRBJ1-4; clone size: NA; V gene: TRBV7-9; CDR3 protein: CASSLVGIATNGKLFF; CDR3 DNA: TGTGCCAGCAGCTTAGTAGGAATTGCAACTAATGGAAAACTGTTTTTT
CDR3 length: 16; D gene: NA; J gene: TRBJ1-3; clone size: few; V gene: TRBV7-9; CDR3 protein: CASSPNNWSSGNTIYF; CDR3 DNA: TGTGCCAGCAGTCCTAACAATTGGAGCTCTGGAAACACCATATATTTT
CDR3 length: 13; D gene: NA; J gene: TRBJ1-1; clone size: few; V gene: TRBV25-1; CDR3 protein: CASSEWGDTEAFF; CDR3 DNA: TGTGCCAGCAGTGAATGGGGGGACACTGAAGCTTTCTTT
CDR3 length: 12; D gene: NA; J gene: TRBJ2-2; clone size: few; V gene: TRBV11-2; CDR3 protein: CASSPTTGELFF; CDR3 DNA: TGTGCCAGCAGCCCTACCACCGGGGAGCTGTTTTTT
CDR3 length: 15; D gene: TRBD2; J gene: TRBJ2-3; clone size: NA; V gene: TRBV18; CDR3 protein: CASSPTSAYTDTQYF; CDR3 DNA: TGTGCCAGCTCACCGACTAGCGCATACACAGATACGCAGTATTTT
CDR3 length: 15; D gene: NA; J gene: TRBJ1-2; clone size: NA; V gene: TRBV2; CDR3 protein: CASMGRGRLRGGYTF; CDR3 DNA: TGTGCCAGCATGGGCAGGGGCCGCCTTAGGGGCGGCTACACCTTC
CDR3 length: 15; D gene: NA; J gene: TRBJ2-5; clone size: NA; V gene: TRBV6-1; CDR3 protein: CASSVWPSKGETQYF; CDR3 DNA: TGTGCCAGCAGTGTCTGGCCTAGCAAAGGGGAGACCCAGTACTTC
CDR3 length: 15; D gene: NA; J gene: TRBJ2-1; clone size: few; V gene: TRBV5-1; CDR3 protein: CASSLGGESYNEQFF; CDR3 DNA: TGCGCCAGCAGCTTGGGGGGGGAATCCTACAATGAGCAGTTCTTC
CDR3 length: 16; D gene: TRBD2; J gene: TRBJ2-7; clone size: once; V gene: TRBV14; CDR3 protein: CASSQDPGGRQLGQYF; CDR3 DNA: TGTGCCAGCAGCCAAGATCCTGGCGGGAGGCAATTGGGGCAGTACTTC
CDR3 length: 14; D gene: NA; J gene: TRBJ2-4; clone size: NA; V gene: TRBV10-1; CDR3 protein: CASSESLGRNIQYF; CDR3 DNA: TGCGCCAGCAGTGAGTCGTTGGGGAGGAACATCCAGTACTTC
CDR3 length: 13; D gene: NA; J gene: TRBJ2-2; clone size: once; V gene: TRBV6-5; CDR3 protein: CACRSGNTGELFF; CDR3 DNA: TGTGCCTGCCGTTCCGGGAACACCGGGGAGCTGTTTTTT
CDR3 length: 13; D gene: NA; J gene: TRBJ2-7; clone size: NA; V gene: TRBV6-1; CDR3 protein: CAHQGGKAYEQYF; CDR3 DNA: TGTGCCCACCAGGGGGGCAAGGCCTACGAGCAGTACTTC
CDR3 length: 14; D gene: TRBD2; J gene: TRBJ2-1; clone size: few; V gene: TRBV6-5; CDR3 protein: CASSAGTSGRRQFF; CDR3 DNA: TGTGCCAGCAGCGCCGGGACTAGCGGGCGGAGGCAGTTCTTC
CDR3 length: 13; D gene: TRBD1; J gene: TRBJ1-2; clone size: NA; V gene: TRBV27; CDR3 protein: CASSLTGDYGYTF; CDR3 DNA: TGTGCCAGCAGTCTAACAGGGGATTATGGCTACACCTTC
CDR3 length: 16; D gene: TRBD2; J gene: TRBJ2-7; clone size: few; V gene: TRBV28; CDR3 protein: CASSLWLAGGSYEQYF; CDR3 DNA: TGTGCCAGCAGTTTATGGCTAGCGGGAGGCTCCTACGAGCAGTACTTC
CDR3 length: 12; D gene: NA; J gene: TRBJ2-3; clone size: NA; V gene: TRBV5-1; CDR3 protein: CASSLIRDTQYF; CDR3 DNA: TGCGCCAGCAGCTTGATCAGAGATACGCAGTATTTT
CDR3 length: 14; D gene: NA; J gene: TRBJ2-2; clone size: NA; V gene: TRBV6-1; CDR3 protein: CASSLEGEAGELFF; CDR3 DNA: TGTGCCAGCAGTCTCGAGGGAGAGGCCGGGGAGCTGTTTTTT
CDR3 length: 14; D gene: TRBD2; J gene: TRBJ2-3; clone size: few; V gene: TRBV5-1; CDR3 protein: CASSLRLAGDTQYF; CDR3 DNA: TGCGCCAGCAGCTTGAGACTAGCGGGAGATACGCAGTATTTT
CDR3 length: 14; D gene: NA; J gene: TRBJ2-1; clone size: NA; V gene: TRBV19; CDR3 protein: CASREPSSYNEQFF; CDR3 DNA: TGTGCCAGCCGGGAACCGAGCTCCTACAATGAGCAGTTCTTC
CDR3 length: 16; D gene: TRBD2; J gene: TRBJ2-1; clone size: NA; V gene: TRBV7-9; CDR3 protein: CASSLLASGTNNEQFF; CDR3 DNA: TGTGCCAGCAGCTTACTAGCTAGCGGGACTAACAATGAGCAGTTCTTC
CDR3 length: 15; D gene: NA; J gene: TRBJ2-1; clone size: NA; V gene: TRBV5-5; CDR3 protein: CASTKSGEGYNEQFF; CDR3 DNA: TGTGCCAGCACCAAATCAGGGGAGGGCTACAATGAGCAGTTCTTC
CDR3 length: 13; D gene: TRBD1; J gene: TRBJ1-2; clone size: NA; V gene: TRBV29-1; CDR3 protein: CSVEDRGNYGYTF; CDR3 DNA: TGCAGCGTCGAGGACAGGGGAAACTATGGCTACACCTTC
CDR3 length: 14; D gene: TRBD1; J gene: TRBJ2-7; clone size: NA; V gene: TRBV2; CDR3 protein: CASSGQGALYEQYF; CDR3 DNA: TGTGCCAGCAGTGGACAGGGTGCCCTCTACGAGCAGTACTTC
CDR3 length: 18; D gene: TRBD2; J gene: TRBJ2-5; clone size: NA; V gene: TRBV2; CDR3 protein: CASSGDTRLAGVVETQYF; CDR3 DNA: TGTGCCAGCAGTGGGGACACCAGACTAGCGGGAGTAGTTGAGACCCAGTACTTC
CDR3 length: 15; D gene: TRBD1; J gene: TRBJ2-5; clone size: once; V gene: TRBV4-2; CDR3 protein: CASSHASGGAETQYF; CDR3 DNA: TGTGCCAGCAGCCATGCGTCAGGGGGCGCGGAGACCCAGTACTTC
CDR3 length: 15; D gene: TRBD1; J gene: TRBJ2-7; clone size: NA; V gene: TRBV28; CDR3 protein: CASTLGGDRGHEQYF; CDR3 DNA: TGTGCCAGCACCCTAGGGGGGGACAGGGGCCACGAGCAGTACTTC
CDR3 length: 15; D gene: NA; J gene: TRBJ1-6; clone size: NA; V gene: TRBV9; CDR3 protein: CASSTGWGYNSPLHF; CDR3 DNA: TGTGCCAGCAGCACAGGCTGGGGCTATAATTCACCCCTCCACTTT
CDR3 length: 15; D gene: TRBD1; J gene: TRBJ2-7; clone size: few; V gene: TRBV10-3; CDR3 protein: CAIMRGTGGRDEQYF; CDR3 DNA: TGTGCCATCATGCGCGGGACAGGGGGGAGAGACGAGCAGTACTTC
CDR3 length: 20; D gene: TRBD2; J gene: TRBJ2-3; clone size: NA; V gene: TRBV18; CDR3 protein: CASSPRWPSGLAGAADTQYF; CDR3 DNA: TGTGCCAGCTCACCACGATGGCCTTCAGGACTAGCGGGAGCTGCAGATACGCAGTATTTT
CDR3 length: 16; D gene: TRBD2; J gene: TRBJ2-5; clone size: NA; V gene: TRBV4-2; CDR3 protein: CASSRAIAGSKETQYF; CDR3 DNA: TGTGCCAGCAGCCGAGCGATAGCGGGAAGTAAAGAGACCCAGTACTTC
CDR3 length: 15; D gene: NA; J gene: TRBJ2-1; clone size: NA; V gene: TRBV7-9; CDR3 protein: CASSGPGVAYNEQFF; CDR3 DNA: TGTGCCAGCAGCGGACCGGGGGTGGCCTACAATGAGCAGTTCTTC
CDR3 length: 14; D gene: NA; J gene: TRBJ2-1; clone size: few; V gene: TRBV7-9; CDR3 protein: CASRRGQSEDEQFF; CDR3 DNA: TGTGCCAGCAGGCGGGGACAGTCAGAGGATGAGCAGTTCTTC
CDR3 length: 15; D gene: NA; J gene: TRBJ2-1; clone size: NA; V gene: TRBV5-1; CDR3 protein: CASSLQGQSGGEQFF; CDR3 DNA: TGCGCCAGCAGCTTGCAGGGGCAAAGTGGTGGTGAGCAGTTCTTC
CDR3 length: 14; D gene: NA; J gene: TRBJ2-6; clone size: NA; V gene: TRBV7-9; CDR3 protein: CSSSRQAGANVLTF; CDR3 DNA: TGTTCCAGCAGCCGACAGGCTGGGGCCAACGTCCTGACTTTC
CDR3 length: 12; D gene: NA; J gene: TRBJ2-3; clone size: NA; V gene: TRBV18; CDR3 protein: CASSNRGDTQYF; CDR3 DNA: TGTGCCAGCTCAAACCGGGGAGATACGCAGTATTTT
CDR3 length: 15; D gene: TRBD2; J gene: TRBJ2-2; clone size: NA; V gene: TRBV6-5; CDR3 protein: CASSSLAGGTGELFF; CDR3 DNA: TGTGCCAGCAGTTCGTTAGCGGGAGGCACCGGGGAGCTGTTTTTT
CDR3 length: 15; D gene: TRBD2; J gene: TRBJ2-1; clone size: NA; V gene: TRBV10-3; CDR3 protein: CAISLAGDAYNEQFF; CDR3 DNA: TGTGCCATCAGTTTAGCGGGAGATGCCTACAATGAGCAGTTCTTC
CDR3 length: 13; D gene: TRBD1; J gene: TRBJ1-1; clone size: NA; V gene: TRBV25-1; CDR3 protein: CASSRGLYTEAFF; CDR3 DNA: TGTGCCAGCAGCAGGGGGCTTTACACTGAAGCTTTCTTT
CDR3 length: 15; D gene: TRBD1; J gene: TRBJ1-1; clone size: NA; V gene: TRBV19; CDR3 protein: CASRRGTGGETEAFF; CDR3 DNA: TGTGCCAGTAGGAGAGGTACAGGGGGCGAGACTGAAGCTTTCTTT
CDR3 length: 17; D gene: NA; J gene: TRBJ2-7; clone size: few; V gene: TRBV27; CDR3 protein: CASSLDRPGEGLYEQYF; CDR3 DNA: TGTGCCAGCAGCCTAGATAGACCAGGGGAAGGGCTCTACGAGCAGTACTTC
CDR3 length: 12; D gene: NA; J gene: TRBJ1-2; clone size: few; V gene: TRBV5-6; CDR3 protein: CASSLEPYGYTF; CDR3 DNA: TGTGCCAGCAGCTTGGAGCCTTATGGCTACACCTTC
CDR3 length: 15; D gene: NA; J gene: TRBJ1-3; clone size: NA; V gene: TRBV10-3; CDR3 protein: CAIKAGPLSGNTIYF; CDR3 DNA: TGTGCCATCAAGGCAGGCCCTCTATCTGGAAACACCATATATTTT